Each of the 5 T cell receptor beta chains below was sequenced from the same sample in a study of cytomegalovirus exposure and HLA in healthy donors. PCR employed 60 Vbeta and 13 Jbeta primers. Assay: immunoSEQ multiplex PCR; the TCRdb copy retains only in-frame clones and omits some. Of approximately 90,000 clones listed, 7.5% to 8.5% were seen once; the top ten hold about 2.3%. Sequencing was done on a sample of PBMCs. Receptors were obtained from a man aged 45 to 65 in good health and CMV-seronegative.

The rearrangement joins TRBV6-5 to TRBJ2-7; the D is unclear. Trimming cost V 0 bases and J 1 base, with 10 bases left between them. CDR3 length equals 15 residues. Germline V CDR1 and CDR2: MNHEY, SVGAGI. CDR3 sequence (DNA): TGTGCCAGCAGTTACTCCGTGACGGAGTCCTACGAGCAGTACTTC. Translation: CASSYSVTESYEQYF.

Only a few counts were recorded for this clone. The J gene is TRBJ2-3, the V gene TRBV30; no firm D call. V lost 0 bases and J 3 bases, leaving 10 bases between the germline ends. Germline V gene lookup returns CDR1 GTSNPN and CDR2 SVGIG (reference sequence). The CDR3 is 14 amino acids. CDR3 region: CAWSVSVITDTQYF. DNA for the CDR3: TGTGCCTGGAGTGTGTCGGTTATTACAGATACGCAGTATTTT.

This clone has only a few counts. The chain couples TRBV19 to TRBJ2-1; TRBD2 matches at 9 bases. The germline gives CDR1 LNHDA, CDR2 SQIVND (reference sequence). The CDR3 has 17 amino acids. V shed 4 bases and J 1 base; nucleotides not matched to a gene: 8. CDR3 sequence reads: CASSKREEFRSYNEQFF. CDR3 bases: TGTGCCAGTAGTAAGCGGGAGGAATTTAGGTCCTACAATGAGCAGTTCTTC.

In nucleotides, the CDR3 is TGTGCCAGCAGCGGGAGGGGAACGGGGATAAACATTCAGTACTTC. Its translation is CASSGRGTGINIQYF. The J gene is TRBJ2-4, the V gene TRBV5-4; 7 nucleotides line up with TRBD2. The V segment lost 4 bases and the J segment 6 bases; nucleotides outside the gene matches: 10. CDR3 size: 15 residues. Germline-derived CDR1 and CDR2 are SGHNT and YYREEE (reference sequence).

This clone was seen only a few times. The chain has TRBV7-9 and TRBJ1-1; D gene unclear. This CDR3 comprises 13 residues. Trimming cost V 7 bases and J 1 base, with 10 bases left between them. CDR1 and CDR2 from the germline V gene are SEHNR and FQNEAQ (reference sequence). The CDR3 sequence is CASTPERNTEAFF. The CDR3 region has the DNA TGTGCCAGCACCCCAGAAAGGAACACTGAAGCTTTCTTT.